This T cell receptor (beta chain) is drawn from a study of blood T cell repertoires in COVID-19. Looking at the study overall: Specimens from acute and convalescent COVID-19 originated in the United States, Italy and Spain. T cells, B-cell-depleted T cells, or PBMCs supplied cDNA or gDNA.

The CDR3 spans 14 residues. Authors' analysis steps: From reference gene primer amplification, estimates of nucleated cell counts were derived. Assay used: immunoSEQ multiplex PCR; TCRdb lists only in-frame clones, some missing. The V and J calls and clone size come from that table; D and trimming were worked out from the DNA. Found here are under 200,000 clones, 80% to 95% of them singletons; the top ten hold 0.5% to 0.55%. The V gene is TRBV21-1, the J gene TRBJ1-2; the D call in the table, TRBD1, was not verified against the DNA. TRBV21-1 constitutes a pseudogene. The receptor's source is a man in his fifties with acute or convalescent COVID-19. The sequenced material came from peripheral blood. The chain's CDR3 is CASSKEGEWLGYTF. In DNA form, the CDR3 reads TGTGCCAGCAGCAAAGAGGGGGAATGGCTTGGCTACACCTTC.